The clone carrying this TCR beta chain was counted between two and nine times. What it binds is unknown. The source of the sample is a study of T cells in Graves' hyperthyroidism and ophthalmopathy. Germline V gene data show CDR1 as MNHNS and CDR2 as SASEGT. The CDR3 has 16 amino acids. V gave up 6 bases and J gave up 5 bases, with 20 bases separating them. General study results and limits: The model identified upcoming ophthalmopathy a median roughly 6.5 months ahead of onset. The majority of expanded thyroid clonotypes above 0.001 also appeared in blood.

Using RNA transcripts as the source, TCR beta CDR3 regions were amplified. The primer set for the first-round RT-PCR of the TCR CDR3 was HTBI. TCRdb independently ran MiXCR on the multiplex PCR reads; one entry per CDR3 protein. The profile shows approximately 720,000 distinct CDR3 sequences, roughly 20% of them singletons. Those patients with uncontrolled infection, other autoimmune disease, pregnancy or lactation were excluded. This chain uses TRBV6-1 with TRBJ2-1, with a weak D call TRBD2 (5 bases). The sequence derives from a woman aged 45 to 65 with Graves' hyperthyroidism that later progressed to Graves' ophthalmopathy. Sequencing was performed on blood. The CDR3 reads CASRSRGLGNDNEQFF. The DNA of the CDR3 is TGTGCCAGCAGGTCCCGAGGACTGGGGAACGACAATGAGCAGTTCTTC.